The next 32 T cell receptor beta chains were all read from a single sample in a study of T cell changes during pregnancy in multiple sclerosis. Clones were read by immunoSEQ multiplex PCR, and TCRdb kept only the in-frame ones, dropping some. Here the sample spans fewer than 70,000 clones, 80% to 95% being singletons. Sequencing used peripheral blood, obtained in the second trimester of pregnancy. Every receptor here comes from a female donor in good health, enrolled as a control in a pregnancy study.

This clone was counted once. At one end, the junction sequence differs from germline, possibly due to a read error. This chain uses TRBV7-7 with TRBJ2-5; TRBD2 matches at 12 bases. CDR1 and CDR2 (germline): SSHAT, FNYEAQ (reference sequence). The CDR3 contains 16 residues. Here the CDR3 reads CASSLMALAGGETQYF. CDR3 bases: TGTGCTAGCAGCTTAATGGCGCTAGCGGGGGGGGAGACCCAGTACTTC.

The genes are TRBV27 and TRBJ1-4, with D perhaps matching TRBD1 (5 bases). V dropped 5 bases and J dropped 10 bases, with 20 bases sitting between them. Per the germline V gene, CDR1 is MNHEY and CDR2 is SMNVEV (reference sequence). This CDR3 contains 15 residues. The CDR3, as DNA: TGTGCCAGCAGTACCTCCGGGGGTCATAACGGAAAACTGTTTTTT. Protein sequence: CASSTSGGHNGKLFF.

This chain links TRBV6-4 with TRBJ2-2; D gene uncertain. CDR3 length equals 13 residues. CDR1 and CDR2 (germline): MRHNA, SNTAGT. Trimming took 0 bases from V and 4 from J, leaving 3 bases between them. For the CDR3, the DNA is TGTGCCAGCAGTGACTCTAGCACCGGGGAGCTGTTTTTT. This codes for CASSDSSTGELFF.

The rearrangement links TRBV27 to TRBJ1-5, with 7 positions matching TRBD1. This CDR3 region has 15 residues. Looked up from germline, CDR1 is MNHEY and CDR2 is SMNVEV (reference sequence). Unmatched junction bases numbered 9, after V lost 7 bases and J lost 3 bases. The CDR3 region is CASTPTGRTNQPQHF. CDR3 DNA: TGTGCCAGCACCCCGACAGGGAGGACCAATCAGCCCCAGCATTTT.

The chain carries TRBV19 and TRBJ1-4; the D gene is possibly TRBD1 (5 bases). The CDR3 length is 15 residues. V lost 4 bases and J 0 bases, leaving 9 bases between the germline ends. Germline values: CDR1 LNHDA, CDR2 SQIVND (reference sequence). CDR3: CASSRDSATNEKLFF. The CDR3, as DNA: TGTGCCAGTAGTAGAGACAGTGCAACTAATGAAAAACTGTTTTTT.

The sample holds a few counts of this clone. The rearrangement uses TRBV12-5 and TRBJ1-1; D remains ambiguous. This CDR3 is 13 amino acids long. V was cut by 6 bases and J by 1 base, with 9 bases left in between. In germline, CDR1 is LGHNT, CDR2 FRNRAP. In nucleotides, the CDR3 is TGTGCTAGTGGGCCTCAGGAGAACACTGAAGCTTTCTTT. Translation gives CASGPQENTEAFF.

The rearrangement uses TRBV5-5 and TRBJ2-3; 10 nucleotides line up with TRBD1. V gave up 4 bases and J gave up 0 bases; unmatched junction bases: 11. This CDR3 has 18 amino acids. Germline CDR1 is SGHKS and CDR2 is YYEKEE (reference sequence). The CDR3 spells CASSRAATGGTSTDTQYF. The CDR3 DNA follows: TGTGCCAGCAGCCGAGCGGCGACAGGGGGCACCAGCACAGATACGCAGTATTTT. Full variable domain (rest looked up from reference TRBV5-5 and TRBJ2-3): DAGVTQSPTHLIKTRGQQVTLRCSPISGHKSVSWYQQVLGQGPQFIFQYYEKEERGRGNFPDRFSARQFPNYSSELNVNALLLGDSALYLCASSRAATGGTSTDTQYFGPGTRLTVL.

V is TRBV15 and J is TRBJ1-2; D is ambiguous. This CDR3 region has 15 residues. The V gene's germline CDR1 is LNHNV and CDR2 YYDKDF (reference sequence). V lost 3 bases and J lost 0, with 11 bases in between. Here the CDR3 DNA reads TGTGCCACCAGCAGGGGCAGAGCAACTAACTATGGCTACACCTTC. Translation: CATSRGRATNYGYTF. The complete variable domain, with remaining parts taken from reference TRBV15 and TRBJ1-2, reads DAMVIQNPRYQVTQFGKPVTLSCSQTLNHNVMYWYQQKSSQAPKLLFHYYDKDFNNEADTPDNFQSRRPNTSFCFLDIRSPGLGDTAMYLCATSRGRATNYGYTFGSGTRLTVV.

The V and J genes are TRBV18 and TRBJ1-2, with TRBD1 matching over 7 bases. The V gene's germline CDR1 is KGHSH and CDR2 LQKENI. The V and J ends lost 0 bases and 5 bases, in that order; junction bases with no gene match: 9. CDR3 length: 16 amino acids. CDR3 nucleotide sequence: TGTGCCAGCTCACCACCTTTCCCAGGGGGTGGTTATGGCTACACCTTC. Translated, it gives CASSPPFPGGGYGYTF.

The rearrangement joins TRBV15 to TRBJ1-2, with 10 nucleotides matching TRBD1. The CDR3 consists of 15 residues. The junction had 5 bases not matched to a gene; V was cut back by 5 bases and J by 2 bases. CDR1 and CDR2 (germline): LNHNV, YYDKDF (reference sequence). This chain's CDR3 is CATSDRGRENYGYTF. CDR3 in DNA: TGTGCCACCAGCGACAGGGGGCGCGAGAACTATGGCTACACCTTC.

This sequence joins TRBV4-2 and TRBJ1-3; 11 nucleotides align to TRBD1. The length of the CDR3 is 16 residues. Germline CDR1 is LGHNA and CDR2 is YNFKEQ. The V segment lost 8 bases and the J segment 0 bases; nucleotides outside the gene matches: 6. The CDR3 DNA reads as TGTGCCAGCCACGCCGGGACAGGGGGCTCTGGAAACACCATATATTTT. Residues: CASHAGTGGSGNTIYF.

V is TRBV5-6 and J is TRBJ1-5; D may be TRBD1 (6 bases). The V gene lost 0 bases and the J gene lost 3 bases, with 7 bases spanning the gap. Germline-derived CDR1 and CDR2 are SGHDT and YYEEEE. The CDR3 totals 14 residues. CDR3 in DNA: TGTGCCAGCAGCTTGGGGACAGCCAATCAGCCCCAGCATTTT. Translated, it gives CASSLGTANQPQHF. The full variable domain, in which reference TRBV5-6 and TRBJ1-5 provide the parts outside the CDR3, is DAGVTQSPTHLIKTRGQQVTLRCSPKSGHDTVSWYQQALGQGPQFIFQYYEEEERQRGNFPDRFSGHQFPNYSSELNVNALLLGDSALYLCASSLGTANQPQHFGDGTRLSIL.

This chain connects TRBV28 to TRBJ2-2, with 7 bases lining up with TRBD1. The CDR3 is 18 amino acids. Germline-derived CDR1 and CDR2 are MDHEN and SYDVKM. J was trimmed by 1 base and V by 4 bases; bases with no gene match: 12. The CDR3 reads CASSWPPPGTENTGELFF. The CDR3 DNA reads TGTGCCAGCAGTTGGCCCCCTCCGGGGACAGAGAACACCGGGGAGCTGTTTTTT.

This clone appeared once. The rearrangement uses TRBV2 and TRBJ2-7; D unclear. CDR1 is SNHLY and CDR2 is FYNNEI in the germline V gene. This CDR3 region has 10 residues. Trimming removed 7 bases from V and 5 bases from J, with 6 bases in between. CDR3: CASISNEQYF. The CDR3 DNA follows: TGTGCCAGCATTAGTAACGAGCAGTACTTC. The full variable domain, rest sourced from reference TRBV2 and TRBJ2-7, is EPEVTQTPSHQVTQMGQEVILRCVPISNHLYFYWYRQILGQKVEFLVSFYNNEISEKSEIFDDQFSVERPDGSNFTLKIRSTKLEDSAMYFCASISNEQYFGPGTRLTVT.

J is TRBJ2-2 and V is TRBV12-1; whether TRBD2, the table's D call, matches the DNA was not checked. TRBV12-1 is a recognized pseudogene. This CDR3 region has 16 residues. As DNA, the CDR3 is TGTGCCAGCAGCCCGGGACTAGCGGGAGCGGCCGGGGAGCTGTTTTTT. This gives the protein CASSPGLAGAAGELFF.

The chain joins TRBV5-8 to TRBJ1-5; D remains ambiguous. CDR3 length: 17 residues. Trimming took 0 bases from V and 1 from J, leaving 14 bases between them. Germline assignment: CDR1 SGHTS and CDR2 YDEGEE. Here the CDR3 DNA reads TGTGCCAGCAGCTTGGGGGCGGGCAGTGGGAGCAATCAGCCCCAGCATTTT. Amino acid sequence: CASSLGAGSGSNQPQHF.

The chain recombines TRBV27 with TRBJ2-7; the D gene is possibly TRBD1 (8 bases). Germline assignment: CDR1 MNHEY and CDR2 SMNVEV (reference sequence). The length of the CDR3 is 16 residues. The V end lost 3 bases, the J end lost 7 bases, and 22 bases lay between the germline ends. CDR3 amino acids: CASSLTETGGLREQYF. The CDR3 bases are TGTGCCAGCAGTTTGACCGAAACAGGGGGACTACGGGAGCAGTACTTC.

V gene TRBV7-2 combines with J gene TRBJ2-4; 9 bases align to TRBD1. Trimming took 3 bases from V and 6 from J; bases not matched to a gene: 6. The CDR3 totals 15 residues. CDR1 is SGHTA, CDR2 FQGNSA, per germline. CDR3 amino acids: CASSFATGGVNIQYF. CDR3 coding DNA: TGTGCCAGCAGCTTCGCTACAGGGGGCGTAAACATTCAGTACTTC.

This chain joins TRBV19 and TRBJ1-5; D is unresolved. The CDR3 is 14 residues long. CDR1 LNHDA and CDR2 SQIVND come from the germline V gene (reference sequence). Trimming left V 7 bases short and J 0 bases short, with 10 bases between. The CDR3 protein is CASTLTVSNQPQHF. For the CDR3, the DNA is TGTGCCAGTACTCTAACAGTTAGCAATCAGCCCCAGCATTTT.

The V gene is TRBV5-4, the J gene TRBJ1-1, with D perhaps TRBD1 (5 bases). The CDR3 runs 16 residues. Germline V gene lookup returns CDR1 SGHNT and CDR2 YYREEE (reference sequence). Deletions cut 4 bases from V and 0 bases from J, with 16 bases between. The CDR3 nucleotides read TGTGCCAGCAGCCAAGAGGTAGGGGCGATGAACACTGAAGCTTTCTTT. Translated: CASSQEVGAMNTEAFF. Drawing the rest from reference TRBV5-4 and TRBJ1-1, the complete variable domain is ETGVTQSPTHLIKTRGQQVTLRCSSQSGHNTVSWYQQALGQGPQFIFQYYREEENGRGNFPPRFSGLQFPNYSSELNVNALELDDSALYLCASSQEVGAMNTEAFFGQGTRLTVV.

The chain has TRBV7-9 and TRBJ1-6; 8 nucleotides match TRBD1. V lost 6 bases and J lost 9; bases outside the gene matches: 10. The length of the CDR3 is 15 residues. The germline CDR1 and CDR2 sequences are SEHNR and FQNEAQ (reference sequence). The CDR3 DNA reads as TGTGCCAGCAGGTACGAAGGACAGGGTAGTTCACCCCTCCACTTT. Translating it yields CASRYEGQGSSPLHF.

The chain recombines TRBV30 with TRBJ2-1, with D perhaps TRBD1 (5 bases). Germline-derived CDR1 and CDR2 are GTSNPN and SVGIG (reference sequence). The length of the CDR3 is 12 residues. V was pared by 2 bases and J by 12 bases, with 14 bases between. CDR3 nucleotides: TGTGCCTGGAGTATAACTCAGGGCGTGCAGTTCTTC. Residues: CAWSITQGVQFF.

The genes are TRBV7-9 and TRBJ2-1; TRBD1 agrees at 7 bases. V dropped 4 bases and J dropped 5; count of bases not matched to a gene: 14. The germline CDR1 and CDR2 sequences are SEHNR and FQNEAQ (reference sequence). CDR3 size: 17 residues. As DNA, the CDR3 is TGTGCCAGCAGCTACGAGTCACAGACAGGGTTGAACAATGAGCAGTTCTTC. It is translated as CASSYESQTGLNNEQFF.

The chain carries TRBV28 and TRBJ1-3; 7 bases agree with TRBD1. Trimming cost V 5 bases and J 15 bases; bases outside gene matches: 13. The CDR3 length is 13 residues. Looked up from germline, CDR1 is MDHEN and CDR2 is SYDVKM. CDR3 nucleotides: TGTGCCAGCAGTACGGGATTCTCGACAGGGCGATATTTT. This codes for CASSTGFSTGRYF.

The chain employs TRBV27 and TRBJ1-4; D remains unclear. Germline V gene data show CDR1 as MNHEY and CDR2 as SMNVEV (reference sequence). The CDR3 is 16 residues long. Between the trimmed V and J ends, which lost 3 bases and 3 bases, there was a span of 14 bases. The CDR3 sequence: CASSFNAIVANEKLFF. The CDR3 DNA reads TGTGCCAGCAGTTTCAACGCCATAGTGGCTAATGAAAAACTGTTTTTT.

The CDR3 nucleotides read TGTGCCAGCAGCCCCCGTGCGGGGGTGAATTACGAGCAGTACTTC. This gives the protein CASSPRAGVNYEQYF. The V and J genes are TRBV5-4 and TRBJ2-7; 7 bases map to TRBD2. Unmatched junction bases numbered 11, after V lost 4 bases and J lost 4 bases. Germline V gene data show CDR1 as SGHNT and CDR2 as YYREEE (reference sequence). CDR3 length equals 15 residues.

The chain combines TRBV5-1 with TRBJ2-1, with 10 bases matching TRBD2. This CDR3 contains 16 residues. The V gene's germline CDR1 is SGHRS and CDR2 YFSETQ. V shed 3 bases and J 3 bases; nucleotides not matched to a gene: 6. CDR3 region: CASSYLAGAVYNEQFF. CDR3 nucleotide sequence: TGCGCCAGCAGCTACCTAGCGGGAGCAGTCTACAATGAGCAGTTCTTC.

The CDR3 loop is CASSQVTWTGKSLVNEKLFF. As DNA, the CDR3 is TGCGCCAGCAGCCAAGTTACATGGACAGGGAAGTCGCTTGTGAATGAAAAACTGTTTTTT. J is TRBJ1-4 and V is TRBV4-3; 8 bases agree with TRBD1. Trimming cost V 1 base and J 5 bases; bases outside gene matches: 18. Germline V gives CDR1 LGHNA, CDR2 YSLEER. This CDR3 region has 20 residues.

The chain carries TRBV6-6 and TRBJ2-1; D remains ambiguous. This CDR3 spans 14 amino acids. V was pared by 6 bases and J by 2 bases, with 11 bases between. Germline V CDR1 and CDR2: MNHNY, SVGAGI (reference sequence). CDR3 nucleotide sequence: TGTGCCAGCAGCAGAGGTTTCGCCTACAATGAGCAGTTCTTC. Translated, it gives CASSRGFAYNEQFF.

The chain couples TRBV6-5 to TRBJ2-3; 7 bases line up with TRBD2. The CDR3 contains 15 residues. Germline loops: CDR1 MNHEY, CDR2 SVGAGI. The trim removed 2 bases at V and 3 bases at J, leaving 5 bases unmatched. In DNA form, the CDR3 reads TGTGCCAGCAGTTACCATCGGACTAGTACAGATACGCAGTATTTT. As protein: CASSYHRTSTDTQYF.

The gene calls are TRBV5-1 and TRBJ2-3; D might be TRBD2 (5 bases). The CDR3 length is 14 residues. Germline V gene data show CDR1 as SGHRS and CDR2 as YFSETQ. Deletions cut 2 bases from V and 3 bases from J, with 10 bases between. The CDR3 loop reads CASSFPGITDTQYF. The CDR3 nucleotides read TGCGCCAGCAGCTTCCCCGGGATAACAGATACGCAGTATTTT.

The rearrangement links TRBV11-2 to TRBJ2-7, with 10 bases that match TRBD2. CDR1 and CDR2 from the germline V gene are SGHAT and FQNNGV. The CDR3 has 16 amino acids. J was trimmed by 3 bases and V by 5 bases; bases with no gene match: 10. The chain's CDR3 is CASSPGGSGRIYEQYF. CDR3 nucleotides: TGTGCCAGCAGCCCAGGGGGTAGCGGGAGGATCTACGAGCAGTACTTC.